The rows below give T cell receptor beta chains drawn from one sample of a study of blood T cell repertoires in COVID-19. Using immunoSEQ multiplex PCR, the repertoire was profiled, and TCRdb retains in-frame clones only, with some absent. The sample includes under 30,000 clones, 83% of them seen just once. What was sequenced was peripheral blood. Source of these receptors: a human donor in a cohort sampled during active COVID-19. CDR3s include the opening cysteine and the closing phenylalanine or tryptophan. The D gene is left open where the match is weak. Part of the rows lack a size; the others show once, few, many or a class for expanded clones.

j_call d_call clone_size v_call cdr3_aa cdr3_nt
TRBJ2-7 NA NA TRBV27 CASRTTPGQTYEQYF TGTGCCAGCAGAACAACTCCGGGACAAACCTACGAGCAGTACTTC
TRBJ2-1 TRBD2 NA TRBV19 CASKISGVGLAGVEQFF TGTGCCAGTAAAATAAGTGGGGTGGGACTAGCGGGAGTTGAGCAGTTCTTC
TRBJ1-5 NA NA TRBV4-1 CASSQPGGGSNQPQHF TGCGCCAGCAGCCAACCCGGCGGAGGGAGCAATCAGCCCCAGCATTTT
TRBJ2-1 NA NA TRBV5-1 CASSRASVSNEQFF TGCGCCAGCTCGCGGGCTAGCGTTTCCAATGAGCAGTTCTTC
TRBJ1-1 TRBD1 NA TRBV5-6 CASSLGATGRAPEAFF TGTGCCAGCAGCTTGGGGGCGACAGGGAGAGCCCCTGAAGCTTTCTTT
TRBJ2-1 TRBD1 NA TRBV12-3/TRBV12-4 CASRTPGQGAFF TGTGCCAGCAGGACACCCGGACAGGGAGCGTTCTTC
TRBJ2-5 NA NA TRBV9 CASSEGLRETQYF TGTGCCAGCAGCGAGGGACTTAGAGAGACCCAGTACTTC
TRBJ2-1 NA NA TRBV20-1 CSASSVTSGEQFF TGCAGTGCTAGTAGCGTGACCTCTGGCGAGCAGTTCTTC
TRBJ2-4 NA NA TRBV6-5 CASSLALRVQNIQYF TGTGCCAGCAGTTTAGCGCTAAGGGTTCAAAACATTCAGTACTTC
TRBJ2-7 TRBD2 NA TRBV11-3 CASSLAAGVMDEQYF TGTGCCAGCAGCTTAGCGGCGGGAGTCATGGACGAGCAGTACTTC
TRBJ2-2 NA NA TRBV5-1 CASSLRGGIRDTGELFF TGCGCCAGCAGTTTGAGAGGGGGTATTCGTGACACCGGGGAGCTGTTTTTT
TRBJ2-7 NA NA TRBV19 CASSPQTRVGSYEQYF TGTGCCAGTAGTCCGCAGACTCGGGTGGGCTCCTACGAGCAGTACTTC
TRBJ2-7 TRBD1 NA TRBV6-2/TRBV6-3 CASSYAQGYEQYF TGTGCCAGCAGTTACGCACAGGGGTACGAGCAGTACTTC
TRBJ2-7 TRBD2 NA TRBV27 CASSLIGTTSGGQYF TGTGCCAGCAGTTTAATTGGGACTACGAGCGGAGGGCAGTACTTC
TRBJ2-4 TRBD2 NA TRBV2 CASHDGLVGYIQYF TGTGCCAGCCATGATGGACTAGTAGGATACATTCAGTACTTC
TRBJ2-7 NA NA TRBV14 CASSPSLGQRDILYEQYF TGTGCCAGCAGCCCCTCTTTGGGGCAGCGGGACATATTGTACGAGCAGTACTTC
TRBJ1-6 NA NA TRBV16 CASSRNRGLSYNSPLHF TGTGCCAGCAGCCGGAACCGGGGTCTCTCCTATAATTCACCCCTCCACTTT
TRBJ2-7 TRBD2 NA TRBV28 CASSLWGLAGDEQYF TGTGCCAGCAGTTTATGGGGGCTGGCGGGAGACGAGCAGTACTTC
TRBJ2-1 NA NA TRBV28 CASSFRGKQFF TGTGCCAGCAGTTTCCGGGGGAAGCAGTTCTTC
TRBJ2-3 NA once TRBV24-1 CATSDQATDTQYF TGTGCCACCAGTGACCAAGCTACAGATACGCAGTATTTT
TRBJ2-7 NA NA TRBV6-2/TRBV6-3 CASSTPGTYEQYF TGTGCCAGCAGTACCCCAGGGACCTACGAGCAGTACTTC
TRBJ2-2 TRBD2 NA TRBV13 CASSSRLAGDISSSGELFF TGTGCCAGCAGCTCCCGACTAGCGGGGGACATCTCATCTTCCGGGGAGCTGTTTTTT
TRBJ2-5 NA once TRBV5-4 CASRRQDQETQYF TGTGCCAGCAGGCGACAGGACCAAGAGACCCAGTACTTC
TRBJ2-3 NA NA TRBV6-5 CASRRGTPGTDTQYF TGTGCCAGCAGGAGGGGGACCCCTGGCACAGATACGCAGTATTTT
TRBJ2-5 NA NA TRBV28 CASSSSGTQYF TGTGCCAGCAGTTCCTCGGGGACCCAGTACTTC
TRBJ2-1 NA NA TRBV5-8 CASSLGWTQYNEQFF TGTGCCAGCAGCTTGGGGTGGACTCAGTACAATGAGCAGTTCTTC
TRBJ2-7 TRBD1 NA TRBV18 CASSLDRGPQYEQYF TGTGCCAGCTCGCTCGACAGGGGGCCACAGTACGAGCAGTACTTC
TRBJ1-3 NA NA TRBV30 CAWSSGSGNTIYF TGTGCCTGGAGCTCGGGCTCTGGAAACACCATATATTTT
TRBJ1-2 NA NA TRBV3-1/TRBV3-2 CASSQVSGVGYTF TGTGCCAGCAGCCAAGTATCAGGGGTCGGCTACACCTTC
TRBJ2-3 NA NA TRBV4-1 CASSLAGKGTDTQYF TGCGCCAGCAGCCTTGCGGGGAAGGGCACAGATACGCAGTATTTT
TRBJ1-4 NA NA TRBV19 CASTNAPHIATNEKLFF TGTGCCAGTACCAACGCACCTCACATTGCAACTAATGAAAAACTGTTTTTT
TRBJ2-3 TRBD1 NA TRBV7-9 CASSLGRTGPSTDTQYF TGTGCCAGCAGCTTAGGCAGGACAGGGCCTAGCACAGATACGCAGTATTTT
TRBJ1-2 TRBD1 NA TRBV6-5 CASRETGYYGYTF TGTGCCAGCAGGGAGACAGGGTACTATGGCTACACCTTC
TRBJ1-5 TRBD1 NA TRBV18 CASSPTTGSNQPQHF TGTGCCAGCTCACCCACGACAGGGAGCAATCAGCCCCAGCATTTT
TRBJ1-3 NA NA TRBV4-1 CASSPKSSGNTIYF TGCGCCAGCAGCCCGAAGAGCTCTGGAAACACCATATATTTT
TRBJ2-7 NA NA TRBV3-1/TRBV3-2 CASSQELGGGDSYEQYF TGTGCCAGCAGCCAAGAATTGGGCGGGGGCGACTCCTACGAGCAGTACTTC
TRBJ1-3 NA NA TRBV2 CASSDPHIHSSGNTIYF TGTGCCAGCAGTGACCCCCATATACACAGCTCTGGAAACACCATATATTTT